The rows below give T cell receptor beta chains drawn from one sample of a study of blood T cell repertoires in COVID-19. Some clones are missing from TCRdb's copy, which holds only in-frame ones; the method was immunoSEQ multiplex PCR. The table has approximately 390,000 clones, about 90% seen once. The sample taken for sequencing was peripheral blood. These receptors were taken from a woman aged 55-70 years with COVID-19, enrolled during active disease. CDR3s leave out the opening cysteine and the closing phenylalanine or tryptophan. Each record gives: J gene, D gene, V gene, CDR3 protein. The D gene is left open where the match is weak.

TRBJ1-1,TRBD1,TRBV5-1,ASSSGQENTEAF
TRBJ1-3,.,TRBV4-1,ASSQVDRDSGNTIY
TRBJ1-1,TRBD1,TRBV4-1,ASSRGPGQRDTEAF
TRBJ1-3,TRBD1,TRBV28,ASRPGTGGSGNTIY
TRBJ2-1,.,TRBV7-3,ASSSSGGGYSNEQF
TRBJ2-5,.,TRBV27,ASSTRTVGASETQY
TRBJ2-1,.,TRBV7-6,ASSSNSGSYNEQF
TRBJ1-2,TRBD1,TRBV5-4,ASSSGGQGTYGYT
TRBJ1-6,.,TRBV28,ASSPGEMGGNSPLH
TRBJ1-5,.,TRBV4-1,ASSQFQGTPQH
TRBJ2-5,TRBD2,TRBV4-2,ASSRAGDQETQY
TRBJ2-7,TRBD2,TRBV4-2,ASSPLAGGRYEQY
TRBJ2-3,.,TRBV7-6,ASSLPGHQSTDTQY
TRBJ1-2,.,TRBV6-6,ASTGTVEGYT
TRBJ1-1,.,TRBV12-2,ASRLKERGMNTEAF
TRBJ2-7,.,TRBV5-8,ASSPGLADEQY
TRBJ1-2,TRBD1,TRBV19,ASSPDRGSYGYT
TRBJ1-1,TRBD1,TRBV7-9,ASSSLQGATEAF
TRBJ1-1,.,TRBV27,ASRITGTMNTEAF
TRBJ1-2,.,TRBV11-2,ASSLDTWQGYGYT
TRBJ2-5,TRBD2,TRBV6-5,ASSYSGAGGAETQY
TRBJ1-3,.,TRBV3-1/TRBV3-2,ASSEDSYLSGNTIY
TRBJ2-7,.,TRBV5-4,ASSLDPIQGSYEQY
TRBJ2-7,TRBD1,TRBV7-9,ASSLAGQGGREQY
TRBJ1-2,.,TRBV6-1,ASSEGGGHGYT
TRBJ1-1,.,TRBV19,ASSIDSGTGQAF
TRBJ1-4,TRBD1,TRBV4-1,ATTQGPATNEKLF
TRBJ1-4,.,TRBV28,ASSFRGGEKLF
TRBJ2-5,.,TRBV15,ATRDQGLFRETQY
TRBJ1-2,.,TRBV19,ASGRGYGYT
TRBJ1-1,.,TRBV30,AWEKAGKRNTEAF
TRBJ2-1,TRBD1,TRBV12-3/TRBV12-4,ASSLNTGERGF
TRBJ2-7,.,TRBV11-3,ASSLGGGRSYEQY
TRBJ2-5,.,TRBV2,ASSGRGRVQETQY
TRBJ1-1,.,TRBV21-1,ASTPGQGRVDTEAF
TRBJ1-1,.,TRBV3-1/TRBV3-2,ASSQEEYWTSPEAF